This T cell receptor beta chain was retrieved from a study of blood T cell repertoires in COVID-19. The method was immunoSEQ multiplex PCR; TCRdb's version includes in-frame clones alone and lacks a portion of them. The sample yields 43,000 or so clones, 90% to 95% seen once. The germline CDR1 and CDR2 sequences are MGHDK and SYGVNS. The CDR3 length is 12 residues. The germline V and J ends were trimmed by 4 bases and 4 bases, with 7 bases remaining between them. The rearrangement links TRBV25-1 to TRBJ1-2; weak D call: TRBD1 (6 bases). The receptor was derived from a human donor in a cohort sampled during active COVID-19. Material: peripheral blood. This chain's CDR3 is CASSVDSYGYTF. CDR3 bases: TGTGCCAGCAGTGTGGACAGCTATGGCTACACCTTC.